The next 10 T cell receptor beta chains were all read from a single sample in a study of T cells after somatic rescue of genetic block. The repertoire was sequenced with immunoSEQ multiplex PCR; TCRdb's copy has only in-frame clones and lacks some. The profile shows approximately 15,000 clones, just over 70% of them singletons. Sequencing was performed on peripheral blood mononuclear cells (PBMCs). These receptors were collected from a man in his late teens or twenties.

The gene calls are TRBV21-1 and TRBJ2-3; TRBD1 is taken as the D call from the table, unchecked against the DNA. TRBV21-1 represents a pseudogene. The CDR3 runs 12 residues. The CDR3 nucleotides read TGTGCCAGTCCCGACAGGGTTGATACGCAGTATTTT. Amino acid sequence: CASPDRVDTQYF.

This clone turned up a few times. This rearrangement joins TRBV2 to TRBJ1-3; 7 bases are shared with TRBD1. Per germline, CDR1 SNHLY and CDR2 FYNNEI. V was pared by 6 bases and J by 0 bases, with 8 bases of the junction left unmatched. The CDR3 spans 16 residues. The CDR3, as DNA: TGTGCCAGCAGGTCCTTAACAGGGGCCTCTGGAAACACCATATATTTT. Translating gives CASRSLTGASGNTIYF. The entire variable domain, with the rest obtained from reference TRBV2 and TRBJ1-3, is as follows: EPEVTQTPSHQVTQMGQEVILRCVPISNHLYFYWYRQILGQKVEFLVSFYNNEISEKSEIFDDQFSVERPDGSNFTLKIRSTKLEDSAMYFCASRSLTGASGNTIYFGEGSWLTVV.

This sequence joins TRBV10-3 and TRBJ2-5, with 7 bases fitting TRBD2. The CDR3 covers 15 residues. Germline-derived CDR1 and CDR2 are ENHRY and SYGVKD. The V and J ends lost 8 bases and 5 bases, in that order; junction bases with no gene match: 14. The CDR3 loop is CAIREAGVFWETQYF. In nucleotides, the CDR3 is TGTGCCATCCGGGAGGCGGGAGTTTTTTGGGAGACCCAGTACTTC.

V gene TRBV5-1 combines with J gene TRBJ2-5; D is unclear. The CDR3 runs to 14 residues. V lost 1 base to trimming and J lost 1 base, with 8 bases between them. Per germline, CDR1 SGHRS and CDR2 YFSETQ. CDR3 protein: CASSLSGPQETQYF. CDR3 nucleotide sequence: TGCGCCAGCAGCTTGTCCGGGCCCCAAGAGACCCAGTACTTC.

The genes are TRBV11-2 and TRBJ2-7; 8 positions match TRBD2. This CDR3 has 14 amino acids. CDR1 is SGHAT, CDR2 FQNNGV, per germline. The ends lost 4 bases at V and 5 bases at J; junction bases unmatched: 7. The CDR3 coding sequence is TGTGCCAGCAGCTCCAGCGGGAGTAAAGACGAGCAGTACTTC. This translates into CASSSSGSKDEQYF.

The chain has TRBV11-1 and TRBJ2-7, with TRBD1 as a possible D gene (5 bases). There are 14 residues in the CDR3. Germline CDR1 reads SGHAT; CDR2 reads FQDESV (reference sequence). Trimming cost V 1 base and J 4 bases, with 11 bases left between them. CDR3 sequence reads: CASSLEPGPYEQYF. CDR3 nucleotides: TGTGCCAGCAGCTTAGAGCCAGGGCCATACGAGCAGTACTTC.

The chain links TRBV7-9 to TRBJ2-5; D is perhaps TRBD1 (6 bases). This CDR3 is built from 14 residues. CDR1 and CDR2 (germline): SEHNR, FQNEAQ (reference sequence). V lost 1 base and J lost 2, with 8 bases in between. The chain's CDR3 is CASSLGGPQETQYF. In DNA, the CDR3 is TGTGCCAGCAGCTTAGGGGGGCCACAAGAGACCCAGTACTTC.

This chain connects TRBV18 to TRBJ2-3; TRBD2 might be the D (6 bases). This CDR3 is built from 16 residues. Trimming pared 3 bases from V and 0 bases from J, leaving 13 bases between. CDR1 and CDR2 from the germline V gene are KGHSH and LQKENI. CDR3 coding DNA: TGTGCCAGCTCACCTCTGCTAGCGTATAGCACAGATACGCAGTATTTT. This translates into CASSPLLAYSTDTQYF.

V usage is TRBV6-5 and J usage is TRBJ2-7; D may be TRBD1 or TRBD2 (5 bases each). This CDR3 is built from 14 residues. Germline V gene sequence: CDR1 MNHEY, CDR2 SVGAGI. The ends were cut back, 9 bases at V and 4 bases at J, with 19 bases in the middle. The CDR3 here is CASPTGTGTYEQYF. The CDR3 region has the DNA TGTGCCAGTCCAACGGGAACAGGTACGTACGAGCAGTACTTC.

The chain employs TRBV5-1 and TRBJ1-3, with no clear D. The CDR3 covers 15 residues. CDR1 and CDR2 (germline): SGHRS, YFSETQ. Trimming removed 0 bases from V and 1 base from J, with 8 bases in between. CDR3 nucleotide sequence: TGCGCCAGCAGCTTGGAAATGAGGTCTGGAAACACCATATATTTT. Its translation is CASSLEMRSGNTIYF.